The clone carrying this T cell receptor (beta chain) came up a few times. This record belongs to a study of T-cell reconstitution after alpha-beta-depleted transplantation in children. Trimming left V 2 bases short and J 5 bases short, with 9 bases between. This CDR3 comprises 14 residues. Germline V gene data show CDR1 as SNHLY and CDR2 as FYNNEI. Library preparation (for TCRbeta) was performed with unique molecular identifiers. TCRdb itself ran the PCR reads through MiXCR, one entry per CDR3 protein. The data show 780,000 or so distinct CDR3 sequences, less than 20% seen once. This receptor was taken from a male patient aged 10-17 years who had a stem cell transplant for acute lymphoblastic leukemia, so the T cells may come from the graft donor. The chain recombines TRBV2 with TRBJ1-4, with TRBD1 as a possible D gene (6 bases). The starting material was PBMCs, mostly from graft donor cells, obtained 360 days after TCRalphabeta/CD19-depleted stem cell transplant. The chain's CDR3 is CASSEWTENEKLFF. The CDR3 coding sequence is TGTGCCAGCAGTGAATGGACAGAGAATGAAAAACTGTTTTTT. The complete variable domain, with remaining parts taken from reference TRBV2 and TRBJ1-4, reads EPEVTQTPSHQVTQMGQEVILRCVPISNHLYFYWYRQILGQKVEFLVSFYNNEISEKSEIFDDQFSVERPDGSNFTLKIRSTKLEDSAMYFCASSEWTENEKLFFGSGTQLSVL.